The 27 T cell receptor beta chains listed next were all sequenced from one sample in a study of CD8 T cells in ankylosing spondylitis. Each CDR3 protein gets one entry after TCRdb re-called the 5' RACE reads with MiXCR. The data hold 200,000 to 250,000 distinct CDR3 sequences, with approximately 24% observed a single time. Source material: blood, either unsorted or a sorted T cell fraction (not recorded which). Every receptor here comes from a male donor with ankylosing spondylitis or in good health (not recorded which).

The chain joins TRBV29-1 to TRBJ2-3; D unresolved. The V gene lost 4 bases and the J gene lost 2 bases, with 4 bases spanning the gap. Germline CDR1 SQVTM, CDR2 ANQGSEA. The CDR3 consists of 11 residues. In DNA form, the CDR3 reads TGCAGCGTTGGATACACAGATACGCAGTATTTT. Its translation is CSVGYTDTQYF.

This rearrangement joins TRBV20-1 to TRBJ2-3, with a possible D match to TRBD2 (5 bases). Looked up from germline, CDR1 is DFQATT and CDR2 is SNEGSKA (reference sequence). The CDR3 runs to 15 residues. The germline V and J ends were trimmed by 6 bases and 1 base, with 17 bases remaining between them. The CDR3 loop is CSAQTRFEGTDTQYF. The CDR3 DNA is TGCAGTGCCCAAACTAGGTTTGAGGGCACAGATACGCAGTATTTT.

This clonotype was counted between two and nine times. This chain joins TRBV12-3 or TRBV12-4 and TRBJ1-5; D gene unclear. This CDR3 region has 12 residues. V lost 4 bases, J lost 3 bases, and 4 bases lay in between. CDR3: CASSSDNQPQHF. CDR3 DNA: TGTGCCAGCAGTTCTGACAATCAGCCCCAGCATTTT.

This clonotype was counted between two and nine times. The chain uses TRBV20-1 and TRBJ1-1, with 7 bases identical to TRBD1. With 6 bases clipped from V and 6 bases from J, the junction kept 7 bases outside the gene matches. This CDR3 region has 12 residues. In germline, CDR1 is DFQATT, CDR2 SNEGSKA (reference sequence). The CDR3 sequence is CSALTGEAEAFF. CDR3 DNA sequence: TGCAGTGCCCTAACAGGGGAGGCTGAAGCTTTCTTT.

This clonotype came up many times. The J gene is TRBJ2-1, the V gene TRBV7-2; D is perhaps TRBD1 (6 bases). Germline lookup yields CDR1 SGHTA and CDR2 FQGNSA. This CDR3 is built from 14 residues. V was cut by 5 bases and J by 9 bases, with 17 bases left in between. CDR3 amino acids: CASSPGVNGGEQFF. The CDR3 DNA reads TGTGCCAGCAGCCCAGGGGTGAATGGGGGTGAGCAGTTCTTC.

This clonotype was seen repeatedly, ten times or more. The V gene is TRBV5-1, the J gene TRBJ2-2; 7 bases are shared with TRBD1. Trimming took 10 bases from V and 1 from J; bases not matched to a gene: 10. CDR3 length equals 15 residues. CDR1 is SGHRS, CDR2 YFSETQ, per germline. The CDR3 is CASKTGTENTGELFF. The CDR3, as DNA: TGCGCCTCCAAGACCGGGACAGAGAACACCGGGGAGCTGTTTTTT.

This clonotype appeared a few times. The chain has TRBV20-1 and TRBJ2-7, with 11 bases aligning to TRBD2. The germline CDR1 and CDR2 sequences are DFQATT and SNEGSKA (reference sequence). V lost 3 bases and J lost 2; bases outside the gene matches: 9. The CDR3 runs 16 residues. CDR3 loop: CSASLRGTSGAYEQYF. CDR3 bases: TGCAGTGCTAGCCTCAGGGGGACTAGCGGTGCCTACGAGCAGTACTTC.

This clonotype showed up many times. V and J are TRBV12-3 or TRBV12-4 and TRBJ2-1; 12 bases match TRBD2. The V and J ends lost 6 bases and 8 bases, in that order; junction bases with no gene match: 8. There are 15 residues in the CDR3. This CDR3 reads CASSPGLAGPDEQFF. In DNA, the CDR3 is TGTGCCAGCAGCCCGGGACTAGCGGGTCCCGATGAGCAGTTCTTC.

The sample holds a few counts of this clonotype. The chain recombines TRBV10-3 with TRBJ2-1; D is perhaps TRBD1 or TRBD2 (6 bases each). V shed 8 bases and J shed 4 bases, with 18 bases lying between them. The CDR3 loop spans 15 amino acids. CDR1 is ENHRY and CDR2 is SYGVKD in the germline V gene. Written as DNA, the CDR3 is TGTGCCATCGGACCAGGGACTCAGGGGTACAATGAGCAGTTCTTC. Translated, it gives CAIGPGTQGYNEQFF.

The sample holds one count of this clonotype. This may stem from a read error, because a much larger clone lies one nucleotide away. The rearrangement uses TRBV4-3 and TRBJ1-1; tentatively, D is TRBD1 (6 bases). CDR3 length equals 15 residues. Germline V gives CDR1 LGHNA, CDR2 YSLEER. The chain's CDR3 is CASSQDRSGGGVAIF. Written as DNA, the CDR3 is TGCGCCAGCAGCCAAGATAGATCCGGGGGCGGAGTAGCTATCTTT.

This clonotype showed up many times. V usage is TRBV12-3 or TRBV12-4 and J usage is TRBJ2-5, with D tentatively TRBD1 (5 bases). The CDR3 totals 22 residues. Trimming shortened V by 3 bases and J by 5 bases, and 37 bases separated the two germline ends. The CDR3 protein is CASSFAPLTGTTLQGTWETQYF. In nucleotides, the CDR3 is TGTGCCAGCAGTTTCGCGCCGTTAACTGGAACTACACTTCAGGGTACTTGGGAGACCCAGTACTTC.

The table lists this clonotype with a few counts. The CDR3 coding sequence is TGCAGCGTTGAAGATGACTCACGCGGGGGGGAGACCCAGTACTTC. Protein sequence: CSVEDDSRGGETQYF. The chain combines TRBV29-1 with TRBJ2-5; 8 nucleotides agree with TRBD2. V dropped 0 bases and J dropped 5; count of bases not matched to a gene: 8. The CDR3 runs 15 residues. The germline gives CDR1 SQVTM, CDR2 ANQGSEA.

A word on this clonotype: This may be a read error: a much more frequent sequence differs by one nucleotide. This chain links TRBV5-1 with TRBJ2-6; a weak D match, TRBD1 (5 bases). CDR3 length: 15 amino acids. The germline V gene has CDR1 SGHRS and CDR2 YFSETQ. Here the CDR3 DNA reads TGCGCCAGCAGTAGACAGTACTCTGGGGCCAACGTCCCGACTTTC. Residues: CASSRQYSGANVPTF.

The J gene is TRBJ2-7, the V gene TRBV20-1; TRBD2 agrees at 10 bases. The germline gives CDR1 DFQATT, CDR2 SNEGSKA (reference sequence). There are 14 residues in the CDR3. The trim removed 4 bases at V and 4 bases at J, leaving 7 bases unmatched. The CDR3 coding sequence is TGCAGTGCTACCCTAGCGGGAGTGACTTACGAGCAGTACTTC. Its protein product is CSATLAGVTYEQYF.

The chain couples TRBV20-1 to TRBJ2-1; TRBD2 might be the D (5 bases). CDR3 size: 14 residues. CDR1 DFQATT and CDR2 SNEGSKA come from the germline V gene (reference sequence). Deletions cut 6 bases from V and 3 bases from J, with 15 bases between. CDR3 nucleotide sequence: TGCAGTGCCACCCGTCCAGCGGACTACAATGAGCAGTTCTTC. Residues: CSATRPADYNEQFF.

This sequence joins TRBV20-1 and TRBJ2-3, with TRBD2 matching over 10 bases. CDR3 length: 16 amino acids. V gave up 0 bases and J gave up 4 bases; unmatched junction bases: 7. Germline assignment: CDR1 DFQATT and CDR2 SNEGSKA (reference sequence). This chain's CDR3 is CSARDLLAGVADTQYF. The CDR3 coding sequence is TGCAGTGCTAGAGATCTCCTAGCGGGAGTGGCAGATACGCAGTATTTT.

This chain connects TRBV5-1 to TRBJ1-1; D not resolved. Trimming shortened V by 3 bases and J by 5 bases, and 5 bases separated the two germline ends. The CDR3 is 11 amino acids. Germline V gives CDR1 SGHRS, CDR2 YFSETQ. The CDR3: CASSSSTEAFF. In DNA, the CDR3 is TGCGCCAGCAGCTCCTCAACTGAAGCTTTCTTT.

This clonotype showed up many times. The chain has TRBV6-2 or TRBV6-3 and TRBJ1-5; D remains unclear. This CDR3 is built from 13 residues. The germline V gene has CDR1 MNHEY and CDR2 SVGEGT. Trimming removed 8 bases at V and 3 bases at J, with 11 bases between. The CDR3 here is CASAAGPNQPQHF. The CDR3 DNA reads TGTGCCAGCGCCGCGGGCCCCAATCAGCCCCAGCATTTT.

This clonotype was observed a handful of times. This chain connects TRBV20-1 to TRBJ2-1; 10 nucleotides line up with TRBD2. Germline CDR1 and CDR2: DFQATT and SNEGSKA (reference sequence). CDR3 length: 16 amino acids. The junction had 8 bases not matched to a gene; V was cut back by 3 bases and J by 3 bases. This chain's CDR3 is CSASLASGSFYNEQFF. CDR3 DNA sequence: TGCAGTGCTAGTTTGGCTAGCGGGAGCTTCTACAATGAGCAGTTCTTC.

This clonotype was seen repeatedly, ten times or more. The DNA of the CDR3 is TGTGCCAGCAGACGGACTAGTAAGGATGAGCAGTTCTTC. It translates to CASRRTSKDEQFF. The rearrangement joins TRBV6-1 to TRBJ2-1; 7 bases map to TRBD2. The germline gives CDR1 MNHNS, CDR2 SASEGT. The junction had 7 bases not matched to a gene; V was cut back by 6 bases and J by 8 bases. The CDR3 sequence is 13 residues long.

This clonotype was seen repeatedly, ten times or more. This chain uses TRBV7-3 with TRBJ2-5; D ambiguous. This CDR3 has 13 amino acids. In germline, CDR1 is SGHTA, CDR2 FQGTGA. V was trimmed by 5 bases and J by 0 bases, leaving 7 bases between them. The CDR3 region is CASSPHNQETQYF. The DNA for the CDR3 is TGTGCCAGCAGCCCACACAACCAAGAGACCCAGTACTTC.

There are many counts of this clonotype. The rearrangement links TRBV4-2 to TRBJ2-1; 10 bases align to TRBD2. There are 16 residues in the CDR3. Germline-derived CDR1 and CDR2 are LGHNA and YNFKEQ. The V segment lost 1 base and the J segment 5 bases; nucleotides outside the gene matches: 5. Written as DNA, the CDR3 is TGTGCCAGCAGCCAAGTGTCCACTAGCGGGAACAATGAGCAGTTCTTC. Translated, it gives CASSQVSTSGNNEQFF.

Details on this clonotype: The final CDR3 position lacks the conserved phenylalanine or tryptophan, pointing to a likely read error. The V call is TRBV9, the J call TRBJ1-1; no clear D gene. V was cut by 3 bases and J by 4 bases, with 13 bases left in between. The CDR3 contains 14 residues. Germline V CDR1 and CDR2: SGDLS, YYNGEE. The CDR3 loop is CASSGQGWSTEAFL. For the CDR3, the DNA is TGTGCCAGCAGCGGTCAAGGGTGGAGCACTGAAGCTTTCCTT.

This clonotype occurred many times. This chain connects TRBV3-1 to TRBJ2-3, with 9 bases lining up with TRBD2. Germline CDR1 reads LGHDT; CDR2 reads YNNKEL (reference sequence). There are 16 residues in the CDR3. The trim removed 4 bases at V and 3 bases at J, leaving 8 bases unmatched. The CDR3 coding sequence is TGTGCCAGCAGCCCGGTAGCGGGAGTATTGACAGATACGCAGTATTTT. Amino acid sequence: CASSPVAGVLTDTQYF.

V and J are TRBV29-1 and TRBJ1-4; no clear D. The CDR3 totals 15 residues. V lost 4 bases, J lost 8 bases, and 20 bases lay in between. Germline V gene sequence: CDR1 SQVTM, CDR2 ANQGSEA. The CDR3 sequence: CSVGTGSTSAEKLFF. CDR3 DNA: TGCAGCGTTGGGACCGGAAGTACCAGCGCAGAAAAACTGTTTTTT.

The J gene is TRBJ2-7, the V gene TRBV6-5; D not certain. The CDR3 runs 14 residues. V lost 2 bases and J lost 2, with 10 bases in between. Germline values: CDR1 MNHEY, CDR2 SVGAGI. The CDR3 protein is CASSYTRQTYEQYF. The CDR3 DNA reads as TGTGCCAGCAGTTACACCCGGCAGACCTACGAGCAGTACTTC.

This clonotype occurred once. This CDR3 is CSATLGGQGGSPLHF. CDR3 DNA sequence: TGCAGTGCTACGTTGGGGGGACAGGGCGGTTCACCCCTCCACTTT. The chain carries TRBV20-1 and TRBJ1-6, with 9 bases identical to TRBD1. The CDR3 consists of 15 residues. V was clipped by 4 bases and J by 9 bases; unmatched bases: 10. Germline V lookup: CDR1 DFQATT, CDR2 SNEGSKA (reference sequence).